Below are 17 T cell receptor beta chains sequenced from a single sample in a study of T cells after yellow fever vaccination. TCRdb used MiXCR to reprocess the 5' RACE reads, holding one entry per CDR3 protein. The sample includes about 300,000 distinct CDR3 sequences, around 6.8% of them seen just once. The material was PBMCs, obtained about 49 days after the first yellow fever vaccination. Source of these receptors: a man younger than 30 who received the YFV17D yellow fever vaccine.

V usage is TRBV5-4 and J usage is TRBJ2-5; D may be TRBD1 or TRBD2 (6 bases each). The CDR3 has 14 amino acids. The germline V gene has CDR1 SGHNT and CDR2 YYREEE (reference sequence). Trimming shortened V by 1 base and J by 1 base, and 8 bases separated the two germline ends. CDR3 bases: TGTGCCAGCAGCTTGAGGGGGGCCCAAGAGACCCAGTACTTC. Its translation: CASSLRGAQETQYF.

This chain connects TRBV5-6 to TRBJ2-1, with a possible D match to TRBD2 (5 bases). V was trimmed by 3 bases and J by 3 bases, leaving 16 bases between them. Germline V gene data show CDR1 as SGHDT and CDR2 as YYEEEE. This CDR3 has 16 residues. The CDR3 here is CASSSAEGQNYNEQFF. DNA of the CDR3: TGTGCCAGCAGCTCGGCCGAGGGCCAGAACTACAATGAGCAGTTCTTC.

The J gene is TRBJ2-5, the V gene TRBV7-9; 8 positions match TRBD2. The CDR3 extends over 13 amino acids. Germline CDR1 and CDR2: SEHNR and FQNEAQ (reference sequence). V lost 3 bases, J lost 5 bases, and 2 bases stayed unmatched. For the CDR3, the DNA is TGTGCCAGCAGCTTTGCTAGCGGGGAGACCCAGTACTTC. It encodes CASSFASGETQYF.

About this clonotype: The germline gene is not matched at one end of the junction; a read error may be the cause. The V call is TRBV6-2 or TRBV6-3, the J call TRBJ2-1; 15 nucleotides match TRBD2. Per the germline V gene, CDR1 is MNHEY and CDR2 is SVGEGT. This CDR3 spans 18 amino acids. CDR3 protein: CGSTVSGLAGGPYNEQFF. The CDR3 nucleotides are TGTGGCAGCACCGTGTCGGGACTAGCGGGGGGCCCCTACAATGAGCAGTTCTTC.

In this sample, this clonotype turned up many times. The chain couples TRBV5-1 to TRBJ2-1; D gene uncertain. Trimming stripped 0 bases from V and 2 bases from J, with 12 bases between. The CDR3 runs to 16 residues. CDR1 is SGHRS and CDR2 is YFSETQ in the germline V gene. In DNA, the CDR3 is TGCGCCAGCAGCTTGGAACCCCTGGGTACCTACAATGAGCAGTTCTTC. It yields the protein CASSLEPLGTYNEQFF.

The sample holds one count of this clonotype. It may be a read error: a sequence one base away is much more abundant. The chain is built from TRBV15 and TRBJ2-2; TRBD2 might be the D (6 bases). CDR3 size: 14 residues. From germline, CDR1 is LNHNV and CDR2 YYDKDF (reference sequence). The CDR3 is CATSGDGGIGELFF. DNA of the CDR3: TGTGCCACCAGCGGAGATGGGGGGATCGGGGAGCTGTTTTTT.

The CDR3 protein is CASSFSTETQYF. The CDR3 region has the DNA TGTGCCAGCAGCTTCTCTACGGAGACCCAGTACTTC. The V gene is TRBV7-2, the J gene TRBJ2-5, with D uncertain. The V end lost 3 bases, the J end lost 5 bases, and 7 bases lay between the germline ends. This CDR3 spans 12 amino acids. Germline lookup yields CDR1 SGHTA and CDR2 FQGNSA.

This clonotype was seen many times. In nucleotides, the CDR3 is TGCGCCAGCAGCGACACGTCGACCAGCACAGATACGCAGTATTTT. It encodes CASSDTSTSTDTQYF. The chain combines TRBV5-1 with TRBJ2-3; D uncertain. Trimming removed 4 bases at V and 0 bases at J, with 12 bases between. The length of the CDR3 is 15 residues. Germline V gives CDR1 SGHRS, CDR2 YFSETQ.

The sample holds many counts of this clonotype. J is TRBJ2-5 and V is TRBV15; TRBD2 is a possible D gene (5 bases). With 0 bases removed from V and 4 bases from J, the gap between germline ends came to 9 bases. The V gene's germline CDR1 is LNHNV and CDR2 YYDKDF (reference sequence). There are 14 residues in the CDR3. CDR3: CATSRDRRGETQYF. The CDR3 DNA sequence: TGTGCCACCAGCAGAGATCGTCGGGGAGAGACCCAGTACTTC.

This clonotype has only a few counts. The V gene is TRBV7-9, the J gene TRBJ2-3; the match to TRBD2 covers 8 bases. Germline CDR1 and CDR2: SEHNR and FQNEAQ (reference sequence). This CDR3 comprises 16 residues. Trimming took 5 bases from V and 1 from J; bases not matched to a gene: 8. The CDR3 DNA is TGTGCCAGCAGCGTAGACTTAGCGGGGCGCACAGATACGCAGTATTTT. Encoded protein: CASSVDLAGRTDTQYF.

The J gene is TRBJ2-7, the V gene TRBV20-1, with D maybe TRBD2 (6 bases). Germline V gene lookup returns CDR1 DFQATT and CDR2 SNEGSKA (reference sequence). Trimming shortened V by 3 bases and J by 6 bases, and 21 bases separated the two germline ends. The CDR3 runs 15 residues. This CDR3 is CSARGEDYDRGEQYV. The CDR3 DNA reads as TGCAGTGCTAGGGGGGAGGACTACGACCGAGGCGAGCAGTACGTC.

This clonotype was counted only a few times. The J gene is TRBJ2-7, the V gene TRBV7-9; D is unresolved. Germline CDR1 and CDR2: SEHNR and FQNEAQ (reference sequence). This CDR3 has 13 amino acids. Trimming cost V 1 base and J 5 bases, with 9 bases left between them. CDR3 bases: TGTGCCAGCAGCTTAGGGGGTTTGAACGAGCAGTACGTC. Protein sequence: CASSLGGLNEQYV.

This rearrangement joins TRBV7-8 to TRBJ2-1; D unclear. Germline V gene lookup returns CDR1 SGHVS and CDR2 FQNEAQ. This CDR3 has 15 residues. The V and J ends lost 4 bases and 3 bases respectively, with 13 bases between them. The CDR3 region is CASSYGLRCYNEQFF. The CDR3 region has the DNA TGTGCCAGCAGCTACGGGCTCCGCTGCTACAATGAGCAGTTCTTC.

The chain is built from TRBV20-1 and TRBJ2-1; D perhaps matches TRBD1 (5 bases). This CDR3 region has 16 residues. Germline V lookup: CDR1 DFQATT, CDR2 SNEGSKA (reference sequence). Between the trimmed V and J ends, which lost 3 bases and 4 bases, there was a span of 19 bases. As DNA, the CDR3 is TGCAGTGCTAGGGGCGGTGGGGCCGGACCTTACAATGAGCAGTTCTTC. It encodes CSARGGGAGPYNEQFF.

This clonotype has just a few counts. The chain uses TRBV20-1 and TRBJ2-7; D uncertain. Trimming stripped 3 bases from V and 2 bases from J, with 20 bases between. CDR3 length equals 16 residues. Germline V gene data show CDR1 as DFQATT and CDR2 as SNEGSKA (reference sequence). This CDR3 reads CSASAFGQELAYEQYF. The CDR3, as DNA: TGCAGTGCTAGTGCCTTCGGGCAGGAGCTTGCCTACGAGCAGTACTTC.

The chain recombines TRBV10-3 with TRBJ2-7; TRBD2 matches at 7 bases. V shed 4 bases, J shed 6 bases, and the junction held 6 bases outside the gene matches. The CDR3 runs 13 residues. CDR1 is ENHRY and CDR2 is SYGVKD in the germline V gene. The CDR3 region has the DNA TGTGCCATCAGTGTTCGGGGGGAGGGCGAGCAGTACGTC. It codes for CAISVRGEGEQYV.

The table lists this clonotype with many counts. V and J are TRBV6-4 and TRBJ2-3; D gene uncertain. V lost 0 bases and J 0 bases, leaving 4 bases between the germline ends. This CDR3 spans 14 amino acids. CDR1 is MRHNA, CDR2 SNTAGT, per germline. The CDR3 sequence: CASSDSGSTDTQYF. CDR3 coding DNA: TGTGCCAGCAGTGACTCAGGTAGCACAGATACGCAGTATTTT.